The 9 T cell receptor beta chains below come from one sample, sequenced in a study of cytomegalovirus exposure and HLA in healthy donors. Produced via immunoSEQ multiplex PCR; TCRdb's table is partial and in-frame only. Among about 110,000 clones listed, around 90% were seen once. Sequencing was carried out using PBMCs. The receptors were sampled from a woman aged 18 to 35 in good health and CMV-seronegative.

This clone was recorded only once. The CDR3 is CASSARRYEQYF. CDR3 nucleotide sequence: TGTGCCAGCAGCGCACGGAGATACGAGCAGTACTTC. The rearrangement uses TRBV11-1 and TRBJ2-7; no reliable D call. V dropped 5 bases and J dropped 4 bases, with 9 bases sitting between them. Germline V gene data show CDR1 as SGHAT and CDR2 as FQDESV (reference sequence). The CDR3 has 12 amino acids.

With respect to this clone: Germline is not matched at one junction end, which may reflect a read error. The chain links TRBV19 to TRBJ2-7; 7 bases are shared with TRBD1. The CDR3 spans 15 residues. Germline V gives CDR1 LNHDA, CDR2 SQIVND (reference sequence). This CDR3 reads CATSSTGVNPYEQYF. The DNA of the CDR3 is TGTGCCACTAGTTCTACAGGGGTTAACCCTTACGAGCAGTACTTC.

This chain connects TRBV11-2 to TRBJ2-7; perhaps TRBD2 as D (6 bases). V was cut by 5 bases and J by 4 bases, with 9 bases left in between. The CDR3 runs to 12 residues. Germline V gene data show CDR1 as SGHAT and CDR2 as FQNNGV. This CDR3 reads CASSPGGYEQYF. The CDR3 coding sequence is TGTGCCAGCAGCCCCGGGGGTTACGAGCAGTACTTC. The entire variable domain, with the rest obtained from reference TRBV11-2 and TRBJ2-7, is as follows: EAGVAQSPRYKIIEKRQSVAFWCNPISGHATLYWYQQILGQGPKLLIQFQNNGVVDDSQLPKDRFSAERLKGVDSTLKIQPAKLEDSAVYLCASSPGGYEQYFGPGTRLTVT.

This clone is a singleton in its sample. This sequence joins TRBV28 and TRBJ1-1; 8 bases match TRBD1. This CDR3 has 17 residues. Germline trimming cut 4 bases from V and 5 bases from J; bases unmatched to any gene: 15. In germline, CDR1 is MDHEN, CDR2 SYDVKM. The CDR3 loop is CASSSLIARGRLTEAFF. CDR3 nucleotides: TGTGCCAGCAGTTCCCTGATAGCCAGGGGGCGTCTGACTGAAGCTTTCTTT.

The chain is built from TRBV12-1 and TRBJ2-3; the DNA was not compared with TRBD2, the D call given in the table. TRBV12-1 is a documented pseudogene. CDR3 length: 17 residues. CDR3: CASSPGTSLVSTDTQYF. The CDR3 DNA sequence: TGTGCCAGCAGCCCGGGGACTAGTCTCGTTAGCACAGATACGCAGTATTTT.

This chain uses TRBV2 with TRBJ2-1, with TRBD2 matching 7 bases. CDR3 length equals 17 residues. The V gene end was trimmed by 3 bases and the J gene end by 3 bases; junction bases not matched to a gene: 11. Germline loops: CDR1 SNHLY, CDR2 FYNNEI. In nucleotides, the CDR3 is TGTGCCAGCAGTGATGGGGCGGGAGTGTATTTCTACAATGAGCAGTTCTTC. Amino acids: CASSDGAGVYFYNEQFF. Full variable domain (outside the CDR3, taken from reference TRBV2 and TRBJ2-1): EPEVTQTPSHQVTQMGQEVILRCVPISNHLYFYWYRQILGQKVEFLVSFYNNEISEKSEIFDDQFSVERPDGSNFTLKIRSTKLEDSAMYFCASSDGAGVYFYNEQFFGPGTRLTVL.

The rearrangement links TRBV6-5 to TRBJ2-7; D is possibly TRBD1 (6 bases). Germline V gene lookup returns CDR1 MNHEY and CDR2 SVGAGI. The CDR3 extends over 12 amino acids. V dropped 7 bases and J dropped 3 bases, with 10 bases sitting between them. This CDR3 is CASKDSLYEQYF. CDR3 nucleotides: TGTGCCAGCAAGGACAGCCTCTACGAGCAGTACTTC.

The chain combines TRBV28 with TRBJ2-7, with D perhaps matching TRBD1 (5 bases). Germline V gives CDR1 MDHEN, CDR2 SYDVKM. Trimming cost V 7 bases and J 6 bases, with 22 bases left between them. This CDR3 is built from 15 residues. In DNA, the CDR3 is TGTGCCAGCACCCGCCGCCGCCAGGGTTTTAGCGAGCAGTACTTC. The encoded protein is CASTRRRQGFSEQYF.

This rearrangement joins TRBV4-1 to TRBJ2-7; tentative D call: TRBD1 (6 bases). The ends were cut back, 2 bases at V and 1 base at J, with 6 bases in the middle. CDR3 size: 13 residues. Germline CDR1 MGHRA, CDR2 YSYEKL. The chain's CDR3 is CASSQQGSYEQYF. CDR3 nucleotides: TGCGCCAGCAGCCAACAGGGGTCCTACGAGCAGTACTTC.